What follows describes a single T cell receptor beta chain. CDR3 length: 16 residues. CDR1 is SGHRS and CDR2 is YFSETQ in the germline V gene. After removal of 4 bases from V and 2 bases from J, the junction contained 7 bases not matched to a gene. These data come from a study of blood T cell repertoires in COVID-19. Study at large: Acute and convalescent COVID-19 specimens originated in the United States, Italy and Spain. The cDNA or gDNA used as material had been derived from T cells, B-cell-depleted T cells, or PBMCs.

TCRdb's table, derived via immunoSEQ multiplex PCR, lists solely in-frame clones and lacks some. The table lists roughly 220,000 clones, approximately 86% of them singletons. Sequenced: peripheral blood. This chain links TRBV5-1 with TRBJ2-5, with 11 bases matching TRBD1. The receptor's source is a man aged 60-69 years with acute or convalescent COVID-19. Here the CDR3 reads CASSPGQGARQETQYF. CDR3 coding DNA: TGCGCCAGCAGCCCTGGACAGGGGGCTCGGCAAGAGACCCAGTACTTC.